The 14 T cell receptor beta chains listed next were all sequenced from one sample in a study of neurological immune-mediated disorders. Each CDR3 protein gets one entry after TCRdb re-called the 5' RACE reads with MiXCR. The table has about 60,000 distinct CDR3 sequences, around 3.8% seen once. The sample consisted of PBMCs. These receptors were taken from a woman aged 45-65 years with multiple sclerosis.

This clonotype was observed at least ten times. The genes are TRBV3-1 and TRBJ2-1; D call uncertain. The V gene lost 1 base and the J gene lost 10 bases, with 8 bases spanning the gap. This CDR3 region has 12 residues. CDR1 and CDR2 from the germline V gene are LGHDT and YNNKEL (reference sequence). This CDR3 is CASSQGLGEQFF. The CDR3 DNA reads as TGTGCCAGCAGCCAAGGCTTAGGGGAGCAGTTCTTC.

This clonotype appeared many times. The gene calls are TRBV9 and TRBJ2-1, with 9 bases fitting TRBD2. This CDR3 has 15 amino acids. V lost 6 bases and J lost 9; bases outside the gene matches: 13. In germline, CDR1 is SGDLS, CDR2 YYNGEE. The CDR3 bases are TGTGCCAGCACCGCCCAGGCGGGAGGGCCGGGTGAGCAGTTCTTC. Encoded protein: CASTAQAGGPGEQFF.

The sample holds many counts of this clonotype. The chain recombines TRBV7-2 with TRBJ2-6; D is uncertain. CDR1 and CDR2 from the germline V gene are SGHTA and FQGNSA. CDR3 length: 13 residues. Trimming removed 8 bases from V and 0 bases from J, with 5 bases in between. The DNA of the CDR3 is TGTGCCAGCCGAGACTCTGGGGCCAACGTCCTGACTTTC. Its translation: CASRDSGANVLTF.

This clonotype was found many times. The rearrangement links TRBV7-9 to TRBJ2-7, with 8 positions matching TRBD1. V lost 6 bases, J lost 4 bases, and 17 bases stayed unmatched. This CDR3 spans 17 amino acids. Germline loops: CDR1 SEHNR, CDR2 FQNEAQ (reference sequence). CDR3 region: CASRGDRAGRGQYEQYF. The CDR3 DNA reads as TGTGCCAGCAGAGGCGACAGGGCCGGCAGGGGGCAGTACGAGCAGTACTTC.

In regard to this clonotype: This may be a read error, as it is one base from a much larger clone. The chain employs TRBV3-1 and TRBJ2-5; the D gene is possibly TRBD1 (5 bases). The V and J ends lost 7 bases and 5 bases respectively, with 14 bases between them. The germline V gene encodes CDR1 LGHDT and CDR2 YNNKEL (reference sequence). CDR3 length equals 13 residues. The CDR3: CASILGLDETQYF. CDR3 nucleotides: TGTGCCAGCATCCTGGGGCTAGACGAGACCCAGTACTTC.

J is TRBJ2-5 and V is TRBV7-8; 14 nucleotides line up with TRBD2. With V trimmed by 5 bases and J by 4 bases, 12 bases remained unmatched. Germline V CDR1 and CDR2: SGHVS, FQNEAQ. This CDR3 comprises 18 residues. CDR3 in DNA: TGTGCCAGCAGCCCACGACTAGCGGGAGGGCCGCAGAGAGAGACCCAGTACTTC. Protein sequence: CASSPRLAGGPQRETQYF.

This clonotype was detected many times. The gene calls are TRBV20-1 and TRBJ1-2, with 7 nucleotides matching TRBD1. Germline V gene lookup returns CDR1 DFQATT and CDR2 SNEGSKA (reference sequence). This CDR3 has 13 amino acids. Trimming took 6 bases from V and 5 from J; bases not matched to a gene: 9. The CDR3 DNA reads TGCAGTGCCCTGGAGGACAGGATGTATGGCTACACCTTC. Translation: CSALEDRMYGYTF.

This clonotype was counted many times. The V and J genes are TRBV16 and TRBJ1-1; perhaps TRBD1 as D (5 bases). V was shortened by 7 bases and J by 11 bases, with 17 bases between the two germline ends. Germline V gene lookup returns CDR1 KGHSY and CDR2 FQNENV. CDR3 length equals 12 residues. This CDR3 is CASTAGFRDAFF. In DNA form, the CDR3 reads TGTGCCAGCACCGCAGGTTTCCGGGACGCTTTCTTT.

This clonotype was detected many times. The chain links TRBV12-3 or TRBV12-4 to TRBJ2-1, with 7 bases fitting TRBD1. The CDR3 totals 13 residues. With V trimmed by 6 bases and J by 4 bases, 3 bases remained unmatched. DNA for the CDR3: TGTGCCAGCAGCCCAGGGGGTTACAATGAGCAGTTCTTC. Translated: CASSPGGYNEQFF.

This clonotype was recorded at least ten times. The V gene is TRBV7-2, the J gene TRBJ1-6; the D is unclear. Germline loops: CDR1 SGHTA, CDR2 FQGNSA. The CDR3 spans 15 residues. V lost 1 base to trimming and J lost 3 bases, with 7 bases between them. This CDR3 is CASSLGGRYNSPLHF. The CDR3, as DNA: TGTGCCAGCAGCTTAGGTGGCCGCTATAATTCACCCCTCCACTTT.

This clonotype showed up many times. V and J are TRBV15 and TRBJ2-7; 11 bases are shared with TRBD2. J was trimmed by 2 bases and V by 0 bases; bases with no gene match: 0. CDR1 is LNHNV and CDR2 is YYDKDF in the germline V gene (reference sequence). The CDR3 loop spans 15 amino acids. CDR3 amino acids: CATSRELAGAYEQYF. The CDR3 DNA reads TGTGCCACCAGCAGAGAACTAGCGGGAGCCTACGAGCAGTACTTC.

This clonotype was detected a few times. A much larger clonotype is one base distant, so this may be a read error. The chain uses TRBV5-1 and TRBJ1-2; a possible D gene is TRBD1 (5 bases). CDR1 is SGHRS and CDR2 is YFSETQ in the germline V gene. V dropped 0 bases and J dropped 2 bases, with 11 bases sitting between them. CDR3 length equals 15 residues. The CDR3 region is CASSLGQKKNYGYTF. The CDR3, as DNA: TGCGCCAGCAGCTTGGGACAGAAAAAAAACTATGGCTACACCTTC.

In this sample, this clonotype turned up many times. The J gene is TRBJ2-3, the V gene TRBV9, with unresolved D. Trimming left V 0 bases short and J 5 bases short, with 10 bases between. Germline CDR1 is SGDLS and CDR2 is YYNGEE. This CDR3 has 14 amino acids. CDR3 DNA sequence: TGTGCCAGCAGCGTAGGTTGGACGGGAGATACGCAGTATTTT. Amino acid sequence: CASSVGWTGDTQYF.

This clonotype was detected ten times or more. This chain links TRBV27 with TRBJ2-1; perhaps TRBD2 as D (7 bases). The CDR3 length is 15 residues. The V end was cut by 2 bases, the J end by 9 bases, with 17 bases between. Germline V gene data show CDR1 as MNHEY and CDR2 as SMNVEV (reference sequence). The CDR3 nucleotides read TGTGCCAGCAGTTTACTTCGGGGGGCGCGAGGTGAGCAGTTCTTC. Translation: CASSLLRGARGEQFF.